This T cell receptor (beta chain) was documented in a study of PD-1 blockade in classical Hodgkin lymphoma. Study-level information: Every 2 weeks, patients got 3 mg/kg intravenous nivolumab. The study, taken as a whole, reports: While CD8+ TCR diversity did not rise significantly by C4D1, CD4+ TCR diversity did. For complete responders, baseline diversity was comparable to that of newly diagnosed patients.

Relapses following autologous stem cell transplantation were seen in all patients, with brentuximab vedotin exposure varying. The CDR3 loop spans 14 amino acids. Germline V CDR1 and CDR2: MNHNS, SASEGT. The ends lost 9 bases at V and 2 bases at J; junction bases unmatched: 8. Method: immunoSEQ multiplex PCR; TCRdb's copy keeps in-frame clones and lacks some. The sample lists over 85,000 clones; approximately 80% were seen once. Remarks on this clone: Its antigen is undetermined.

The clonotype comes from a human donor with classical Hodgkin lymphoma. The chain employs TRBV6-1 and TRBJ2-7; TRBD2 agrees at 9 bases. The source was peripheral blood mononuclear cells (PBMCs), collected before the second cycle of nivolumab. CDR3: CASSPSGTAYEQYF. CDR3 DNA: TGTGCCAGTAGTCCTAGCGGGACCGCCTACGAGCAGTACTTC.